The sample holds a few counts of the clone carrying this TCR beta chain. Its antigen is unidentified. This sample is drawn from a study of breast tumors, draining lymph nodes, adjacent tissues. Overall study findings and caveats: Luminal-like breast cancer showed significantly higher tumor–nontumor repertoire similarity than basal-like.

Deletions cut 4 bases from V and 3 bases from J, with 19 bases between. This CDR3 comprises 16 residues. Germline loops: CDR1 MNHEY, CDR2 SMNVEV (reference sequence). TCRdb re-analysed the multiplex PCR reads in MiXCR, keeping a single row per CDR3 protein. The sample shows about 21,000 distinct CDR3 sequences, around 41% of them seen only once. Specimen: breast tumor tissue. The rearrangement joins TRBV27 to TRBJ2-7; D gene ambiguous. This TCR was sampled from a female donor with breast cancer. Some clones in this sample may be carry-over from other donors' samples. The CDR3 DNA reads TGTGCCAGCAGTTCCTCTTTGGGATCACTGGGCTACGAGCAGTACTTC. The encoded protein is CASSSSLGSLGYEQYF.